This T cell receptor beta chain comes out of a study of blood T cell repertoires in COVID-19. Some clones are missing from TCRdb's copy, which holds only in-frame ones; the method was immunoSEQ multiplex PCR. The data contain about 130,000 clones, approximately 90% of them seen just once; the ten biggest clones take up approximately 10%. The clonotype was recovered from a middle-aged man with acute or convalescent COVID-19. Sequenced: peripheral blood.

This chain's CDR3 is CSASFLAGTYEQYF. CDR3 DNA: TGCAGTGCTAGTTTCCTAGCGGGGACTTACGAGCAGTACTTC. The chain recombines TRBV20-1 with TRBJ2-7, with TRBD2 matching 9 bases. The germline CDR1 and CDR2 sequences are DFQATT and SNEGSKA (reference sequence). The CDR3 extends over 14 amino acids. V lost 3 bases and J lost 4; bases outside the gene matches: 7.